This T cell receptor (beta chain) was recovered during a study of spatial heterogeneity in lung cancer (dated by TCRdb to about 2019). Describing the broader study: Beta-chain transcripts were consistently detected in greater numbers than alpha-chain transcripts, which likely reflected higher beta-chain transcript abundance. In the raw uncorrected reads, each unique combination of TCR and UMI appeared more than ten times on average. The study quantitatively compared TCR alpha and beta repertoires across multiple tumor regions, matched nontumor lung and blood in non-small cell lung cancer. Nonsynonymous mutation counts, determined by whole-exome sequencing of tumor tissue, were related to features of the TCR repertoire. At surgery, both alpha and beta chains were TCR-sequenced in around 240 tumor regions, fewer than 80 matched nontumor lung samples and 50 to 60 PBMC samples.

The protocol used for the library was 5' RACE. TCRdb shows the sequencer as NextSeq 500. In the TCR library protocol, a unique molecular identifier was attached to each TCR cDNA molecule so that PCR and sequencing errors could be corrected. The paper's processing steps were these. TCR identification, UMI-based error correction and CDR3 extraction were performed with Decombinator tools. Expanded TCRs were defined as those above a frequency of 2 per 1,000, corresponding to the top 1% of the tumor frequency distribution. Renyi diversity was calculated using the R vegan package after each repertoire was subsampled 100 times to 5,000 TCRs. To build CDR3 similarity networks, amino acid triplet string-kernel similarity was used, and CDR3s were connected when their pairwise similarity was above 0.82. Using fastp trimming at Q25 and MiXCR clonotype assembly, TCRdb reanalyzed the public sequencing data and kept in-frame beta chains. Every distinct CDR3 protein forms one entry, paired with its most common genes and DNA. TCRdb's processing, not the authors', yielded these V and J calls. The sample records approximately 7,800 distinct CDR3 sequences, 7.5% to 10% of which are singletons. The ten most abundant clones make up about 44% of the sample.

Trimming removed 6 bases from V and 2 bases from J; the gene matches leave 9 bases unexplained. Inclusive of the bounding cysteine and phenylalanine, the CDR3 is 15 residues long. Only the CDR3 region is kept as DNA, spanning 45 bases read in frame from base 1. According to the germline V gene, CDR1 reads SGHTA and CDR2 reads FQGTGA. The time point label, read with the paper, signifies: sample taken at primary tumor resection. Donors were 72 patients with early-stage, untreated non-small cell lung cancer from the lung TRACERx cohort. For TCR sequencing, whole RNA was extracted from tumor and nontumor lung tissue, or from cryopreserved PBMC samples, and no cell sorting was done. Only patients with enough RNA available from two or more tumor regions were chosen for TCR sequencing. Overall study outcomes, separate from this receptor: Confirming at a functional level the hypothesis that regional TCRs recognize regional mutations was considered to require additional single-cell paired TCR alpha and beta sequencing. Ubiquitous expanded tumor TCRs were detected in blood more often at tumor resection than at routine follow-up.

Many counts were recorded for this clonotype. Its antigen is not yet known. Base-call qualities are not available, and no considerably larger clone is one nucleotide away. Here the chain combines TRBV7-3 and TRBJ2-5, with 7 junctional bases fitting TRBD2. This clonotype originated in a male donor with early-stage non-small cell lung cancer. The source was PBMCs, collected at surgery. The CDR3 reads as follows: CASSKGLVAQETQYF. The DNA sequence is given as TGTGCCAGCAGTAAAGGACTAGTAGCGCAAGAGACCCAGTACTTC.